The rows below give T cell receptor beta chains drawn from one sample of a study of follicular helper T cells after annual influenza vaccination. Using immunoSEQ multiplex PCR, the repertoire was profiled, and TCRdb retains in-frame clones only, with some absent. The table lists several thousand clones, around 80% of them singletons. Source: CXCR5+ CD38- circulating T follicular helper cells from blood, taken 7 days after influenza vaccination. These receptors all stem from an adult who received the influenza vaccine. The CDR3 runs from the conserved cysteine through the conserved F or W.

v_call cdr3_aa
TRBV7-2 CASTRSPGEPQHF
TRBV7-2 CASTWTRSNTEAFF
TRBV9 CASSVETGETQYF
TRBV27 CASSFRGEKLFF
TRBV7-2 CASSYDSGTKGNEQFF
TRBV4-2 CASSQGLAGGADTQYF
TRBV19 CASSKKTGPYEQYF
TRBV7-9 CASSLRRGNTIYF
TRBV4-1 CASSLSLLAEKINEQFF
TRBV19 CASSIGGVETQYF
TRBV5-1 CASSQGTSGTTDTQYF
TRBV18 CASSPREGGGHEQYF
TRBV5-6 CASSLDLRTPYYGYTF
TRBV6-1 CASSRRDNEQFF
TRBV10-1 CASSESRPAGKETQYF
TRBV2 CASSEGAGTDTQYF
TRBV10-1 CAGGQGAPSPPLYEQYF
TRBV28 CASSRHGQGQPQHF
TRBV28 CASSRPQGAAGANVLTF
TRBV21-1 CAKLLAGQDNQPQHF
TRBV7-2 CASSRDSNEQFF
TRBV11-2 CASAGSSRDTQYF
TRBV28 CASSRDFSSGNTIYF
TRBV5-1 CASSPRARQDGNYGYTF
TRBV28 CASSLAGIAKETQYF
TRBV7-8 CASSLGDEAFF
TRBV19 CASTSLGEHSGELFF
TRBV19 CASTGFGTSSYNEQFF
TRBV11-2 CASSFADSPSDTQYF
TRBV5-8 CASSLIGRMNTGELFF
TRBV3-2 CARSGELFF
TRBV7-6 CASSLSSGGANEQFF
TRBV9 CASSPGNTQGGTEAFF
TRBV5-1 CASSPGGNEQFF
TRBV7-2 CASSPGYAGSALHF
TRBV7-6 CASSTTGSSGNTIYF
TRBV19 CASSGSPSETQYF
TRBV11-2 CASSSNRGNTEAFF
TRBV19 CASIKVDRTEAFF
TRBV6-5 CASSSPGTEAFF
TRBV28 CASTRTGFNYGYTF
TRBV30 CAWTGGYEQYF
TRBV5-1 CASSLDVGLQETQYF
TRBV18 CASSAQGNGYTF